These 13 T cell receptor beta chains were all obtained from the same sample, sequenced in a study of cytotoxic CD8 clonotypes in ibrutinib-treated CLL. Only in-frame clones appear in the TCRdb table, and some are missing; sequencing was by immunoSEQ multiplex PCR. The sample contains roughly 220,000 clones, 60% to 80% of which appear only once. The starting material was PBMCs, obtained after 12 months of ibrutinib treatment. These receptors were collected from a human donor with chronic lymphocytic leukemia.

The chain uses TRBV30 and TRBJ2-7; the D gene is possibly TRBD1 (6 bases). The V end lost 0 bases, the J end lost 6 bases, and 15 bases lay between the germline ends. Germline V gene data show CDR1 as GTSNPN and CDR2 as SVGIG (reference sequence). This CDR3 is built from 14 residues. The CDR3 coding sequence is TGTGCCTGGAGTGTAGTCTGGGGGCAGGGCGAGCAGTACTTC. Its translation: CAWSVVWGQGEQYF.

The V gene is TRBV29-1, the J gene TRBJ1-6; 8 bases fit TRBD1. Per germline, CDR1 SQVTM and CDR2 ANQGSEA. V gave up 6 bases and J gave up 0 bases; unmatched junction bases: 4. The CDR3 totals 15 residues. CDR3 amino acids: CSVRTGSSYNSPLHF. In DNA, the CDR3 is TGCAGCGTAAGGACAGGGAGCTCCTATAATTCACCCCTCCACTTT.

The chain links TRBV5-6 to TRBJ2-1; D is undetermined. CDR3 size: 12 residues. Germline CDR1 and CDR2: SGHDT and YYEEEE. Trimming left V 5 bases short and J 7 bases short, with 10 bases between. The CDR3 protein is CASSYRPNEQFF. For the CDR3, the DNA is TGTGCCAGCAGTTACCGACCGAATGAGCAGTTCTTC.

This clone was seen more than once but under ten times. This chain joins TRBV5-1 and TRBJ1-6; TRBD1 agrees at 9 bases. Trimming took 0 bases from V and 9 from J; bases not matched to a gene: 7. The CDR3 has 16 amino acids. The germline V gene has CDR1 SGHRS and CDR2 YFSETQ. This chain's CDR3 is CASSLGRTGDFSPLHF. Here the CDR3 DNA reads TGCGCCAGCAGCTTGGGTAGGACAGGGGATTTTTCACCCCTCCACTTT.

This clone was seen only a few times. V usage is TRBV30 and J usage is TRBJ1-1; D call uncertain. Germline V gene lookup returns CDR1 GTSNPN and CDR2 SVGIG (reference sequence). Trimming took off 1 base at V and 2 bases at J, with 8 bases between the two ends. The CDR3 spans 13 residues. The CDR3 loop reads CAWSEGSNTEAFF. The CDR3 coding sequence is TGTGCCTGGAGTGAAGGGTCCAACACTGAAGCTTTCTTT.

This CDR3 is CASSTGQSNQPQHF. The CDR3 DNA follows: TGTGCCAGCAGCACCGGACAGTCCAATCAGCCCCAGCATTTT. The genes are TRBV9 and TRBJ1-5, with D possibly being TRBD1 (6 bases). With 4 bases removed from V and 3 bases from J, the gap between germline ends came to 11 bases. The CDR3 extends over 14 amino acids. Germline lookup yields CDR1 SGDLS and CDR2 YYNGEE.

The chain links TRBV27 to TRBJ1-1; possibly TRBD1 for D (6 bases). CDR3 length equals 14 residues. Trimming pared 7 bases from V and 2 bases from J, leaving 14 bases between. From germline, CDR1 is MNHEY and CDR2 SMNVEV (reference sequence). The CDR3 here is CASKLGQSNTEAFF. The CDR3 DNA reads TGTGCCAGCAAACTCGGACAGAGCAACACTGAAGCTTTCTTT.

CDR3 loop: CASSSGRGGVNEQFF. CDR3 DNA sequence: TGTGCCAGCAGTTCAGGCCGGGGGGGAGTCAATGAGCAGTTCTTC. The chain recombines TRBV6-6 with TRBJ2-1, with TRBD2 matching 8 bases. After removal of 4 bases from V and 6 bases from J, the junction contained 8 bases not matched to a gene. This CDR3 is 15 amino acids long. Looked up from germline, CDR1 is MNHNY and CDR2 is SVGAGI (reference sequence).

The gene calls are TRBV9 and TRBJ2-5, with D tentatively TRBD1 (6 bases). Trimming took off 0 bases at V and 5 bases at J, with 11 bases between the two ends. The CDR3 has 14 amino acids. CDR1 is SGDLS and CDR2 is YYNGEE in the germline V gene. This chain's CDR3 is CASSVETGWETQYF. The CDR3 DNA reads TGTGCCAGCAGCGTAGAAACAGGGTGGGAGACCCAGTACTTC.

The chain has TRBV7-2 and TRBJ2-6, with D tentatively TRBD1 or TRBD2 (5 bases each). With 5 bases removed from V and 0 bases from J, the gap between germline ends came to 20 bases. Germline V CDR1 and CDR2: SGHTA, FQGNSA. The length of the CDR3 is 19 residues. This chain's CDR3 is CASSIPGLRDRSGANVLTF. The CDR3 DNA follows: TGTGCCAGCAGCATCCCGGGGCTACGGGATCGCTCTGGGGCCAACGTCCTGACTTTC.

The rearrangement joins TRBV5-8 to TRBJ2-3; TRBD2 matches 11 bases. Trimming took 0 bases from V and 2 from J; bases not matched to a gene: 2. This CDR3 is built from 16 residues. Germline V CDR1 and CDR2: SGHTS, YDEGEE. CDR3 DNA sequence: TGTGCCAGCAGCTTGGCTAGCGGGGGGTACACAGATACGCAGTATTTT. Residues: CASSLASGGYTDTQYF.

The rearrangement uses TRBV6-5 and TRBJ2-6, with a weak D call TRBD1 (6 bases). CDR1 MNHEY and CDR2 SVGAGI come from the germline V gene. Trimming cost V 9 bases and J 11 bases, with 11 bases left between them. The CDR3 sequence is 11 residues long. For the CDR3, the DNA is TGTGCCAGAGGGACAAGCGACGTCCTGACTTTC. Translating gives CARGTSDVLTF.

V gene TRBV28 combines with J gene TRBJ2-3; D tentatively fits TRBD1 or TRBD2 (6 bases each). V dropped 2 bases and J dropped 4 bases, with 13 bases sitting between them. Per the germline V gene, CDR1 is MDHEN and CDR2 is SYDVKM. This CDR3 has 15 residues. The CDR3, as DNA: TGTGCCAGCAGTTTACGGGGGCATGACGCAGATACGCAGTATTTT. Residues: CASSLRGHDADTQYF.